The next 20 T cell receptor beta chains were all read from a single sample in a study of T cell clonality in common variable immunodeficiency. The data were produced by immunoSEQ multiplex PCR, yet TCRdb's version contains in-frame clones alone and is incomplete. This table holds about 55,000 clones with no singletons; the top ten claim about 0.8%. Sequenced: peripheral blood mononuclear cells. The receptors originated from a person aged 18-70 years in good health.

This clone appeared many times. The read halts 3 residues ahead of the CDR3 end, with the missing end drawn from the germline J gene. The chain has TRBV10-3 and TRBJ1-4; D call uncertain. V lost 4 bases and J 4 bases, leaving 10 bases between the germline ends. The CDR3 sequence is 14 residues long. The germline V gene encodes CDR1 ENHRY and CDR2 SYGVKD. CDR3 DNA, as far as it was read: TGTGCCATCAGTGGGGCAGATTTTAATGAAAAA. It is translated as CAISGADFNEK. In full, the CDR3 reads CAISGADFNEKLFF.

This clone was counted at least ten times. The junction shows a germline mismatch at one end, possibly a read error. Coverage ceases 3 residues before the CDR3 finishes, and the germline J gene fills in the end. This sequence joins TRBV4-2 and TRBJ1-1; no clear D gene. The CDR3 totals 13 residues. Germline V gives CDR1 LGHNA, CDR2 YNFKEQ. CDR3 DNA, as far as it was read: TGCGCCAGCAGCCACCTAGAAGACACTGAA. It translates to CASSHLEDTE. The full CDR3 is CASSHLEDTEAFF.

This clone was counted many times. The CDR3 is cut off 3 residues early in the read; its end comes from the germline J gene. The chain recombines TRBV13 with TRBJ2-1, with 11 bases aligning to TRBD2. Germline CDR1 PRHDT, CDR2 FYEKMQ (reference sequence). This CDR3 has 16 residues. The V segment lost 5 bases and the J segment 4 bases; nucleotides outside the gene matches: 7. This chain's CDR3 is CASSQYTSGGYNEQFF. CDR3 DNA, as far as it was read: TGTGCCAGCAGCCAATATACTAGCGGGGGATACAATGAG.

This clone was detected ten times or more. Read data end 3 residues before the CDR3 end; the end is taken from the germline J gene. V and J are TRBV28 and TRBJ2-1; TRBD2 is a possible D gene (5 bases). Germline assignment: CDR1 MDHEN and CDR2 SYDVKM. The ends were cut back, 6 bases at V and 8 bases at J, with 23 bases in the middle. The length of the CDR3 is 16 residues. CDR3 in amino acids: CASRLLAGNTGDEQFF. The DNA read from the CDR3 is TGTGCCAGCAGACTTTTGGCGGGTAATACTGGGGATGAG.

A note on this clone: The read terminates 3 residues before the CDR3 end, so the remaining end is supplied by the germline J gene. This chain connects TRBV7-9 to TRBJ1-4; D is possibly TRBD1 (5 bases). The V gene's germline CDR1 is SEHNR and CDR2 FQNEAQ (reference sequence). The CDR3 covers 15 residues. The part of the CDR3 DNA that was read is TGTGCCAGCAGCCCCGGGCGCTCTGGGGCCAACGTA. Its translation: CASSPGRSGANV. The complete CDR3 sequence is CASSPGRSGANVLFF. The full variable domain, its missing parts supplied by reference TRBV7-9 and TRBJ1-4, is DTGVSQNPRHKITKRGQNVTFRCDPISEHNRLYWYRQTLGQGPEFLTYFQNEAQLEKSRLLSDRFSAERPKGSFSTLEIQRTEQGDSAMYLCASSPGRSGANVLFFGSGTQLSVL.

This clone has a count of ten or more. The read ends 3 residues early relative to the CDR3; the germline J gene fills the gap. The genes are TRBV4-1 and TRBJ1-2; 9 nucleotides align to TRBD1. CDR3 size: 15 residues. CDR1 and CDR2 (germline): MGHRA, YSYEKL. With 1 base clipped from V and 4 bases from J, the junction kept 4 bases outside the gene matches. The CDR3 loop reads CASSQGGQGTYGYTF. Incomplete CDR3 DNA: TGCGCCAGCAGCCAAGGTGGACAGGGGACCTATGGC.

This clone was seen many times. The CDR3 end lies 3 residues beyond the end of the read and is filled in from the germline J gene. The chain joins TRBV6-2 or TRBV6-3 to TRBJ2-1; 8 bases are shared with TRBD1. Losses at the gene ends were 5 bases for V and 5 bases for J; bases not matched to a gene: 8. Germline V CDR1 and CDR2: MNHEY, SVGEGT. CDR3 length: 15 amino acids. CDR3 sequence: CASSPTGTGHNEQFF. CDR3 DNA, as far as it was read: TGTGCCAGCAGTCCTACCGGGACAGGACACAATGAG.

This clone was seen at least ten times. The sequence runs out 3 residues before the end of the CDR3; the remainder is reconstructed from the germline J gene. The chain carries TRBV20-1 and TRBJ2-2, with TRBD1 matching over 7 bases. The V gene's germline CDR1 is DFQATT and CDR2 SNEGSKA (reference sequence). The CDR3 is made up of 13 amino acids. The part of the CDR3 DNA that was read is TGCAGTGCTAGCACAGGGGATAATTCACCG. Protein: CSASTGDNSP. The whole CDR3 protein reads CSASTGDNSPLFF.

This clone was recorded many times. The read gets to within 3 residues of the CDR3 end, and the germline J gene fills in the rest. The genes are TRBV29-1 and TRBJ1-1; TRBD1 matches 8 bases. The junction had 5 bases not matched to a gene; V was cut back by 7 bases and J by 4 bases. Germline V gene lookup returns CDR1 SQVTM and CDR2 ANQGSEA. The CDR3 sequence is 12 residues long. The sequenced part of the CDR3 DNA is TGCAGCGCTAGGACAGGGAGCACTGAA. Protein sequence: CSARTGSTE. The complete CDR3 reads CSARTGSTEAFF.

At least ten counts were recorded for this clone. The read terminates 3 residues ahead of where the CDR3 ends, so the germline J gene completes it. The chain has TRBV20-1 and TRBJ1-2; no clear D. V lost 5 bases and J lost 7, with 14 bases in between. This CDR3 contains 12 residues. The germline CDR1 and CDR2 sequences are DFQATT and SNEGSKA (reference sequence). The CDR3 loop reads CSASSVPGGYTF. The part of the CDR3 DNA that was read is TGCAGTGCTTCTTCAGTTCCGGGTGGC.

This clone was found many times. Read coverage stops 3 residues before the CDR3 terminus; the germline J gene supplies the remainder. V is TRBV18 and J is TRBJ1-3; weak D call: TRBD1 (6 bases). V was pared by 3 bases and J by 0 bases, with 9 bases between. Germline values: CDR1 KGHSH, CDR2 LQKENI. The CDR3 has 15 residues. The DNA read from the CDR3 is TGTGCCAGCTCACCGGAGGGGGTCTCTGGAAACACC. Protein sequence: CASSPEGVSGNT. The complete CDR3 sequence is CASSPEGVSGNTIYF. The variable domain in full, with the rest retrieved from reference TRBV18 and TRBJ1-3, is NAGVMQNPRHLVRRRGQEARLRCSPMKGHSHVYWYRQLPEEGLKFMVYLQKENIIDESGMPKERFSAEFPKEGPSILRIQQVVRGDSAAYFCASSPEGVSGNTIYFGEGSWLTVV.

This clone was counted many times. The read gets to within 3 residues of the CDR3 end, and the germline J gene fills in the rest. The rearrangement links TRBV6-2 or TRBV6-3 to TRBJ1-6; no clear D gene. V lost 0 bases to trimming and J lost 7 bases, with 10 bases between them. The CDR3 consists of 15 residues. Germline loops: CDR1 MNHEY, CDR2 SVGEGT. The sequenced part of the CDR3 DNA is TGTGCCAGCAGTTACTCGAGTAAAGCGAATTCACCC. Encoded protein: CASSYSSKANSP. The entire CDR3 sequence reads CASSYSSKANSPLHF.

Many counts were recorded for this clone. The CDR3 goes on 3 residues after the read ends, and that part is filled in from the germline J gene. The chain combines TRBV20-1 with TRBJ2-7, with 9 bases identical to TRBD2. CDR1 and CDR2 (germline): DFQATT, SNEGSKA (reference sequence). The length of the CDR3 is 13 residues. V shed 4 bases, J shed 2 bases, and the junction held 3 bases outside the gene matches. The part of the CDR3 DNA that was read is TGCAGTGCTATTAGCGGGGGTACCTACGAG. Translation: CSAISGGTYE. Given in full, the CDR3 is CSAISGGTYEQYF.

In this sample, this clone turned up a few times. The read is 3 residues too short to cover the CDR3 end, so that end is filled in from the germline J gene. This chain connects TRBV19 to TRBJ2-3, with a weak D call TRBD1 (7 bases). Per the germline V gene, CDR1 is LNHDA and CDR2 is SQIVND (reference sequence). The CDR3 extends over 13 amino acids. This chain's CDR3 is CASSGTARGTQYF. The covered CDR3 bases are TGTGCCAGCTCTGGGACAGCACGGGGGACG. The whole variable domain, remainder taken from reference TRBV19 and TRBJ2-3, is DGGITQSPKYLFRKEGQNVTLSCEQNLNHDAMYWYRQDPGQGLRLIYYSQIVNDFQKGDIAEGYSVSREKKESFPLTVTSAQKNPTAFYLCASSGTARGTQYFGPGTRLTVL.

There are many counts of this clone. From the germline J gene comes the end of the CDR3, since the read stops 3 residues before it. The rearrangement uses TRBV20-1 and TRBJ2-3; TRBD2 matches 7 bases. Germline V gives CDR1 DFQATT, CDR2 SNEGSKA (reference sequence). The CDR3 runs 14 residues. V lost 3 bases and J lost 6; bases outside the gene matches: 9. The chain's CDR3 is CSASDGGSADTQYF. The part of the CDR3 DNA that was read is TGCAGTGCTAGTGACGGCGGGAGTGCTGATACG.

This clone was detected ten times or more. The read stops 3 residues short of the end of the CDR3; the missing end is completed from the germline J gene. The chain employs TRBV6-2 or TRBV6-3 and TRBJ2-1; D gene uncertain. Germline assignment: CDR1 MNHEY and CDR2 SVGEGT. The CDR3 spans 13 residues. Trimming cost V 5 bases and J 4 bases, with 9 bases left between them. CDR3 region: CASSDFRYNEQFF. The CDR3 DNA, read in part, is TGTGCCAGCAGTGACTTCAGGTACAATGAG.

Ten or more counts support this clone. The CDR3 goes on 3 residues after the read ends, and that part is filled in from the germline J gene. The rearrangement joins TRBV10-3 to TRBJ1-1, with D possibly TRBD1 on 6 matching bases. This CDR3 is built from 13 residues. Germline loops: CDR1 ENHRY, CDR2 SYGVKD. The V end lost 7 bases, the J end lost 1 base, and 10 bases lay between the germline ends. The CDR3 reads CAITWTENTEAFF. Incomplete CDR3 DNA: TGTGCCATCACCTGGACAGAGAACACTGAA.

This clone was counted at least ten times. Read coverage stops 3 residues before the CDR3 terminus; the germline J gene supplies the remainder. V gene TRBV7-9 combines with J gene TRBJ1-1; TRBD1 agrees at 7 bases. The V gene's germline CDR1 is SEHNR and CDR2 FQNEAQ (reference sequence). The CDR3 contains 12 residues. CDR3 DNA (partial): TGTGCCAGCAGCTTCGGGACAGAAGAA. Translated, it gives CASSFGTEE. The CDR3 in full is CASSFGTEEAFF.

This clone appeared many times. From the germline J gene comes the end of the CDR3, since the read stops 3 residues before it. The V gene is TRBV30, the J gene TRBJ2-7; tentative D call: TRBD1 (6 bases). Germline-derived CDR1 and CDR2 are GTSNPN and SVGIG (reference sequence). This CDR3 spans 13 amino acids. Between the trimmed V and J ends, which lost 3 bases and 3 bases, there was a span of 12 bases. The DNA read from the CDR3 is TGTGCCTGGAGCGAAGGACAGTACTACGAG. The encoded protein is CAWSEGQYYE. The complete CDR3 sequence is CAWSEGQYYEQYF.

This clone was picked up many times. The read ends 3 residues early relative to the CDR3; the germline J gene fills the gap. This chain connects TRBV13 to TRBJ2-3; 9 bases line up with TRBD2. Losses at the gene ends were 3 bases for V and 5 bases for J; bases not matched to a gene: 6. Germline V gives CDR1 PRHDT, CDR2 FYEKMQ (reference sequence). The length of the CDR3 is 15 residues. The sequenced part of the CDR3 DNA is TGTGCCAGCAGCTTGGCGGGAGGGCCGGTAGATACG. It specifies CASSLAGGPVDT. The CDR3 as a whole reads CASSLAGGPVDTQYF.